What follows describes a single T cell receptor (beta chain). The source of the sample is a study of blood T cell repertoires in COVID-19. The germline V gene has CDR1 PRHDT and CDR2 FYEKMQ (reference sequence). The CDR3 has 17 residues. V was trimmed by 5 bases and J by 4 bases, leaving 21 bases between them. Profiling relied on immunoSEQ multiplex PCR, and the TCRdb table lists in-frame clones only, not all of them. In the table there are tens of thousands of clones, 70% to 85% of which are singletons. The TCR was taken from a man in his 70s with acute or convalescent COVID-19. This chain links TRBV13 with TRBJ2-1, with D possibly TRBD1 on 6 matching bases. Source material: peripheral blood. The chain's CDR3 is CASSLDLGDKGYNEQFF. The CDR3 DNA is TGTGCCAGCAGCCTCGATCTCGGGGACAAGGGGTACAATGAGCAGTTCTTC.